One sample yielded the 22 T cell receptor beta chains listed below, sequenced in a study of radiation and T cells in renal cell carcinoma. As to time point: blood 2 weeks post-SBRT. Treatment reported: 15 Gy SBRT to primary tumor, nephrectomy 4 weeks later. Repertoires were generated with immunoSEQ multiplex PCR, while TCRdb's copy carries only in-frame clones and drops some. The table shows 25,000 to 30,000 clones, with 81% occurring only once. Here the sequenced sample was blood, taken from a patient whose treatment included radiotherapy and nephrectomy. These receptors came from a man between 60 and 75 years old with renal cell carcinoma.

This rearrangement joins TRBV4-1 to TRBJ1-5, with D tentatively TRBD1 (5 bases). The germline V and J ends were trimmed by 1 base and 0 bases, with 10 bases remaining between them. CDR1 is MGHRA, CDR2 YSYEKL, per germline. The CDR3 has 16 amino acids. The CDR3 region is CASSQVGGTSNQPQHF. The CDR3 DNA reads as TGCGCCAGCAGCCAAGTGGGAGGGACTAGCAATCAGCCCCAGCATTTT.

This clone is medium-sized within its sample. V gene TRBV7-9 combines with J gene TRBJ2-1; D is possibly TRBD2 (6 bases). V lost 0 bases, J lost 6 bases, and 15 bases lay in between. This CDR3 is built from 16 residues. Germline CDR1 and CDR2: SEHNR and FQNEAQ (reference sequence). The CDR3 spells CASSLAASGGVNEQFF. The CDR3 DNA reads as TGTGCCAGCAGCTTAGCTGCCAGCGGAGGGGTCAATGAGCAGTTCTTC.

This chain uses TRBV27 with TRBJ1-1; 9 nucleotides match TRBD1. This CDR3 comprises 13 residues. Unmatched junction bases numbered 7, after V lost 6 bases and J lost 8 bases. The V gene's germline CDR1 is MNHEY and CDR2 SMNVEV (reference sequence). The CDR3 coding sequence is TGTGCCAGCAGCCGACAGGGGGGGGGCGAAGCTTTCTTT. As protein: CASSRQGGGEAFF.

DNA for the CDR3: TGTGCCAGCAGTGTGGACAGGCTAGAGACCCAGTACTTC. Translation gives CASSVDRLETQYF. The V call is TRBV2, the J call TRBJ2-5, with 7 nucleotides matching TRBD1. CDR3 length: 13 amino acids. V dropped 4 bases and J dropped 4; count of bases not matched to a gene: 3. CDR1 is SNHLY and CDR2 is FYNNEI in the germline V gene.

The chain has TRBV7-2 and TRBJ1-2; 8 nucleotides line up with TRBD1. The germline gives CDR1 SGHTA, CDR2 FQGNSA. After removal of 1 base from V and 8 bases from J, the junction contained 9 bases not matched to a gene. The CDR3 runs 15 residues. CDR3 amino acids: CASSLEGTGGRGYTF. For the CDR3, the DNA is TGTGCCAGCAGCTTAGAGGGCACAGGGGGTCGCGGCTACACCTTC.

This clone was seen a single time. The chain recombines TRBV5-5 with TRBJ2-5; the D is unclear. CDR1 is SGHKS, CDR2 YYEKEE, per germline (reference sequence). The CDR3 sequence is 12 residues long. V was cut by 0 bases and J by 6 bases, with 6 bases left in between. The CDR3 protein is CASSLGEQTQYF. CDR3 DNA sequence: TGTGCCAGCAGCTTGGGGGAACAGACCCAGTACTTC.

The chain combines TRBV9 with TRBJ1-1; no definite D call. Germline CDR1 reads SGDLS; CDR2 reads YYNGEE. The CDR3 spans 16 residues. V lost 0 bases and J lost 5, with 17 bases in between. This CDR3 reads CASSVDPQRGRTEAFF. CDR3 sequence (DNA): TGTGCCAGCAGCGTAGACCCACAGAGAGGGCGAACTGAAGCTTTCTTT.

CDR3 sequence (DNA): TGTGCCAGCAGCCTGGACGGGCTGGGCGGGGAGCTGTTTTTT. Translation gives CASSLDGLGGELFF. The J gene is TRBJ2-2, the V gene TRBV5-8; the D is unclear. V was cut by 4 bases and J by 7 bases, with 14 bases left in between. CDR3 size: 14 residues. The germline CDR1 and CDR2 sequences are SGHTS and YDEGEE.

This chain links TRBV19 with TRBJ1-3; the match to TRBD1 covers 9 bases. The V segment lost 5 bases and the J segment 0 bases; nucleotides outside the gene matches: 14. Germline V gives CDR1 LNHDA, CDR2 SQIVND (reference sequence). The length of the CDR3 is 19 residues. CDR3 in DNA: TGTGCCAGTAGTCCTTTACCGGGACAGGGTTCCCTCTCTGGAAACACCATATATTTT. Its translation: CASSPLPGQGSLSGNTIYF.

This clone has just one count. V gene TRBV10-3 combines with J gene TRBJ2-7; 9 bases align to TRBD1. Unmatched junction bases numbered 5, after V lost 4 bases and J lost 4 bases. In germline, CDR1 is ENHRY, CDR2 SYGVKD. This CDR3 has 14 amino acids. The CDR3 spells CAISGGDRVYEQYF. The CDR3 coding sequence is TGTGCCATCAGTGGGGGGGACAGGGTGTACGAGCAGTACTTC.

The rearrangement joins TRBV6-5 to TRBJ2-2; D call uncertain. The V end lost 2 bases, the J end lost 2 bases, and 12 bases lay between the germline ends. The CDR3 consists of 16 residues. Germline CDR1 reads MNHEY; CDR2 reads SVGAGI. The CDR3 bases are TGTGCCAGCAGTTACCGGGCTTTTCCCAACACCGGGGAGCTGTTTTTT. Amino acid sequence: CASSYRAFPNTGELFF.

The chain carries TRBV19 and TRBJ1-6; TRBD1 is a possible D gene (6 bases). CDR1 LNHDA and CDR2 SQIVND come from the germline V gene (reference sequence). The CDR3 sequence is 17 residues long. Between the trimmed V and J ends, which lost 6 bases and 8 bases, there was a span of 23 bases. CDR3 sequence: CASSPQGGAAIYSPLHF. The CDR3 DNA is TGTGCCAGTAGCCCCCAAGGGGGGGCCGCTATATATTCACCCCTCCACTTT.

This chain joins TRBV6-1 and TRBJ1-2; 7 positions agree with TRBD1. Germline V CDR1 and CDR2: MNHNS, SASEGT. Trimming at V came to 5 bases and at J to 6 bases, leaving 3 bases not matched to a gene. This CDR3 spans 12 amino acids. Here the CDR3 reads CASSRQGDGYTF. Written as DNA, the CDR3 is TGTGCCAGCAGTAGACAGGGTGATGGCTACACCTTC.

This clone was observed a single time. J is TRBJ2-1 and V is TRBV6-4; TRBD2 is a possible D gene (6 bases). Trimming took off 4 bases at V and 7 bases at J, with 23 bases between the two ends. There are 17 residues in the CDR3. Germline lookup yields CDR1 MRHNA and CDR2 SNTAGT. In DNA form, the CDR3 reads TGTGCCAGCAGTGTGACTGGGACGGGACGGAGGGTGAATGAGCAGTTCTTC. This encodes CASSVTGTGRRVNEQFF.

The V call is TRBV6-6, the J call TRBJ2-7; the D is unclear. Trimming took 0 bases from V and 7 from J, leaving 4 bases between them. The CDR3 covers 11 residues. Germline V gives CDR1 MNHNY, CDR2 SVGAGI (reference sequence). The CDR3 loop is CASSYSMEQYF. In DNA, the CDR3 is TGTGCCAGCAGTTACTCGATGGAGCAGTACTTC.

This rearrangement joins TRBV25-1 to TRBJ2-1, with D perhaps matching TRBD1 or TRBD2 (5 bases each). V gave up 3 bases and J gave up 6 bases, with 15 bases separating them. Per germline, CDR1 MGHDK and CDR2 SYGVNS. This CDR3 has 15 amino acids. CDR3 sequence (DNA): TGTGCCAGCAGTGACTTCCGGGGACGGGGCAATGAGCAGTTCTTC. Encoded protein: CASSDFRGRGNEQFF. Filled out from reference TRBV25-1 and TRBJ2-1, the complete variable domain reads EADIYQTPRYLVIGTGKKITLECSQTMGHDKMYWYQQDPGMELHLIHYSYGVNSTEKGDLSSESTVSRIRTEHFPLTLESARPSHTSQYLCASSDFRGRGNEQFFGPGTRLTVL.

This CDR3 is CASSWDRRNTEAFF. CDR3 DNA: TGTGCCAGCAGTTGGGACAGGAGGAACACTGAAGCTTTCTTT. The V call is TRBV27, the J call TRBJ1-1, with TRBD1 matching over 8 bases. This CDR3 contains 14 residues. With 4 bases clipped from V and 1 base from J, the junction kept 2 bases outside the gene matches. Germline CDR1 reads MNHEY; CDR2 reads SMNVEV (reference sequence).

The genes are TRBV11-2 and TRBJ1-5; D unresolved. CDR3 length: 14 amino acids. Germline CDR1 and CDR2: SGHAT and FQNNGV. Deletions cut 0 bases from V and 7 bases from J, with 10 bases between. CDR3 DNA: TGTGCCAGCAGCTTAGATCGTGGAGGCCAGCCCCAGCATTTT. It encodes CASSLDRGGQPQHF.

J is TRBJ2-3 and V is TRBV13, with a weak D call TRBD2 (6 bases). CDR3 size: 13 residues. V was clipped by 2 bases and J by 6 bases, with 9 bases between them. The germline CDR1 and CDR2 sequences are PRHDT and FYEKMQ (reference sequence). The CDR3 protein is CASSLKRGDTQYF. For the CDR3, the DNA is TGTGCCAGCAGCTTAAAACGGGGGGATACGCAGTATTTT.

The chain recombines TRBV2 with TRBJ1-2, with 8 bases that match TRBD1. V was clipped by 6 bases and J by 8 bases; unmatched bases: 8. Germline V gene data show CDR1 as SNHLY and CDR2 as FYNNEI. The CDR3 is 13 residues long. Here the CDR3 reads CASRSDRGGGYTF. DNA for the CDR3: TGTGCCAGCAGGTCTGACAGGGGTGGGGGCTACACCTTC.

The genes are TRBV4-2 and TRBJ2-7; no reliable D call. This CDR3 has 12 residues. The germline V gene has CDR1 LGHNA and CDR2 YNFKEQ. V lost 4 bases and J 2 bases, leaving 6 bases between the germline ends. The CDR3 DNA sequence: TGTGCCAGCAGCCGAGGCCCCTACGAGCAGTACTTC. This translates into CASSRGPYEQYF.

V and J are TRBV5-1 and TRBJ2-5; D may be TRBD2 (6 bases). Trimming pared 0 bases from V and 7 bases from J, leaving 16 bases between. Germline V gene sequence: CDR1 SGHRS, CDR2 YFSETQ. The CDR3 extends over 15 amino acids. For the CDR3, the DNA is TGCGCCAGCAGCTTGGGGGTCTGGACGGGAGCGACCCAGTACTTC. This gives the protein CASSLGVWTGATQYF.